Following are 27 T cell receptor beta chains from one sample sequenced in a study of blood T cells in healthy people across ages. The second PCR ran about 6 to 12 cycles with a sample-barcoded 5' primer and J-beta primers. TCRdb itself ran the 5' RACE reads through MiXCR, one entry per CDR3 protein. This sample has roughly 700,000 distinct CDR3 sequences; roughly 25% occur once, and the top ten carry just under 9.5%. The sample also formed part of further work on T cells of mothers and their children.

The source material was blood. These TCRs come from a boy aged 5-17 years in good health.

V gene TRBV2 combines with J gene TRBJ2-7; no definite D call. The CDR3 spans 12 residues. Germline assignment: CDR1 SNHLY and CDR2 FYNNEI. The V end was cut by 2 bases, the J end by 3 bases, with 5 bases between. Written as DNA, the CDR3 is TGTGCCAGCAGTGAAATGGGCTACGAGCAGTACTTC. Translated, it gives CASSEMGYEQYF.

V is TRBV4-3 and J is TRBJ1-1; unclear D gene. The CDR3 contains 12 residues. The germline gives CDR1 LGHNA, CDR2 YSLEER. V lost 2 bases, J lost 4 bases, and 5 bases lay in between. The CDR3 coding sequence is TGCGCCAGCAGCCAAAAGGGCACTGAAGCTTTCTTT. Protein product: CASSQKGTEAFF.

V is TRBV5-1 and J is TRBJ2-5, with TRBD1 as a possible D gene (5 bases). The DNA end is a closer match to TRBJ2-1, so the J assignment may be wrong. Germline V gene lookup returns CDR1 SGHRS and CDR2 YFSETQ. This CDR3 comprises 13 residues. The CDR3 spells CASSFWTNNEQFF. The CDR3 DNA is TGCGCCAGCAGCTTCTGGACAAACAATGAGCAGTTCTTC.

In DNA form, the CDR3 reads TGCAGTGCTAGTCTTCCGGAGACCCAGTACTTC. This sequence encodes CSASLPETQYF. The chain couples TRBV20-1 to TRBJ2-5; D not resolved. Germline V gives CDR1 DFQATT, CDR2 SNEGSKA (reference sequence). V gave up 3 bases and J gave up 5 bases, with 7 bases separating them. The CDR3 extends over 11 amino acids.

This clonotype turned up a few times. Here the CDR3 DNA reads TGTGCCAGCAGCCCTACCACGTTGCGAGAGACCCAGTACTTC. Its protein is CASSPTTLRETQYF. The chain joins TRBV5-6 to TRBJ2-5, with no clear D. Per the germline V gene, CDR1 is SGHDT and CDR2 is YYEEEE. The CDR3 loop spans 14 amino acids. V lost 4 bases, J lost 4 bases, and 14 bases lay in between.

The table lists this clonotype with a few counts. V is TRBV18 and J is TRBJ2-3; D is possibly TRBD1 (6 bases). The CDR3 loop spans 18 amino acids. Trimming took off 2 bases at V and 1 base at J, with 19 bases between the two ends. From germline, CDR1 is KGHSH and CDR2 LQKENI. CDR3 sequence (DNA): TGTGCCAGCTCACCATGGGACACGGGGCTGATAGGCACAGATACGCAGTATTTT. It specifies CASSPWDTGLIGTDTQYF.

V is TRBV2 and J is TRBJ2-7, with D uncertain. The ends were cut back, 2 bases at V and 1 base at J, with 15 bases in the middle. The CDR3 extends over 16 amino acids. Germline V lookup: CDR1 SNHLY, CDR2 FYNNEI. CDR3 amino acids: CASSEIFRSPSYEQYF. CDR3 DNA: TGTGCCAGCAGTGAAATCTTCCGGTCCCCATCCTACGAGCAGTACTTC.

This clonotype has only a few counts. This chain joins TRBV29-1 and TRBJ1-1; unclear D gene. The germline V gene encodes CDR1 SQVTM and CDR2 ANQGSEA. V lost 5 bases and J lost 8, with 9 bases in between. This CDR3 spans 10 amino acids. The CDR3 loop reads CSVTGQEAFF. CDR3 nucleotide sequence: TGCAGCGTTACCGGGCAGGAAGCTTTCTTT.

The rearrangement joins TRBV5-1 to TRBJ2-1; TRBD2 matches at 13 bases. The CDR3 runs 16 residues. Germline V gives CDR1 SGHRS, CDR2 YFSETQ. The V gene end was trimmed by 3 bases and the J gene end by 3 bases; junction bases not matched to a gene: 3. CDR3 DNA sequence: TGCGCCAGCAGCTACGGGACTAGCGGGGTCTACAATGAGCAGTTCTTC. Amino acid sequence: CASSYGTSGVYNEQFF.

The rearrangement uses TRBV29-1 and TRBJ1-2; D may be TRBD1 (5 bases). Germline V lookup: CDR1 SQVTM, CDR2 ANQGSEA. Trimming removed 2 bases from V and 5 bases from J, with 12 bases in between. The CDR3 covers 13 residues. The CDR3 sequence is CSVETGDGYGYTF. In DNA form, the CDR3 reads TGCAGCGTTGAAACAGGAGACGGTTATGGCTACACCTTC. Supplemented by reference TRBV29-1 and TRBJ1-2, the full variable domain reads SAVISQKPSRDICQRGTSLTIQCQVDSQVTMMFWYRQQPGQSLTLIATANQGSEATYESGFVIDKFPISRPNLTFSTLTVSNMSPEDSSIYLCSVETGDGYGYTFGSGTRLTVV.

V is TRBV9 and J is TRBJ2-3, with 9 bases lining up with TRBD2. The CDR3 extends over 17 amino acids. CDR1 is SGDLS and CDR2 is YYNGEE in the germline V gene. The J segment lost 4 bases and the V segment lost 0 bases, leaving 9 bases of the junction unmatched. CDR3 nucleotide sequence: TGTGCCAGCAGCGTAGATCCCTCCAGCGGGAGGTCAGATACGCAGTATTTT. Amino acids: CASSVDPSSGRSDTQYF.

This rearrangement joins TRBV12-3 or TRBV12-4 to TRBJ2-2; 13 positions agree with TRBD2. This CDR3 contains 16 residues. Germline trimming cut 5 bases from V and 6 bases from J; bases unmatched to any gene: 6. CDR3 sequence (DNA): TGTGCCAGCAGTCAAACTAGCGGGGGGGCCCCCGGGGAGCTGTTTTTT. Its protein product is CASSQTSGGAPGELFF.

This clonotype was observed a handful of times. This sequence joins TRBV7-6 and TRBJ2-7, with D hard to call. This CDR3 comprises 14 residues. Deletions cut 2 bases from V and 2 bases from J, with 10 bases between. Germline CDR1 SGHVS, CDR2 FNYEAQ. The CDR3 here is CASSLTLGAYEQYF. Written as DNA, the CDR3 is TGTGCCAGCAGCTTAACTTTAGGAGCCTACGAGCAGTACTTC.

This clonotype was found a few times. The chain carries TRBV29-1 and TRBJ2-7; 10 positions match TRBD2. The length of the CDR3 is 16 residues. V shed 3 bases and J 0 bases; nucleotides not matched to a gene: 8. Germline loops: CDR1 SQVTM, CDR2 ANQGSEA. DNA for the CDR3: TGCAGCGTTGAGGGGACTAGCGACAGGAGCTCCTACGAGCAGTACTTC. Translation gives CSVEGTSDRSSYEQYF.

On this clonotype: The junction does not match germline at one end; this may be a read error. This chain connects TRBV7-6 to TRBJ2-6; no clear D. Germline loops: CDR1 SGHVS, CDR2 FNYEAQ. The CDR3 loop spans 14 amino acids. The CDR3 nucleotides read TGTGCCAGCGGCTTAGAGGATGGGGCCAACGTCCTGACTTTC. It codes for CASGLEDGANVLTF.

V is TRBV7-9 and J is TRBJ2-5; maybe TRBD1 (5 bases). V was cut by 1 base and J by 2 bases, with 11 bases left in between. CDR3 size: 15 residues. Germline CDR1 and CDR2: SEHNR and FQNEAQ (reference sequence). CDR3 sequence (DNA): TGTGCCAGCAGCTTAGTGGTGACAGAGCAAGAGACCCAGTACTTC. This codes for CASSLVVTEQETQYF. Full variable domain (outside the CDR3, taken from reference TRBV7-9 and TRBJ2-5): DTGVSQNPRHKITKRGQNVTFRCDPISEHNRLYWYRQTLGQGPEFLTYFQNEAQLEKSRLLSDRFSAERPKGSFSTLEIQRTEQGDSAMYLCASSLVVTEQETQYFGPGTRLLVL.

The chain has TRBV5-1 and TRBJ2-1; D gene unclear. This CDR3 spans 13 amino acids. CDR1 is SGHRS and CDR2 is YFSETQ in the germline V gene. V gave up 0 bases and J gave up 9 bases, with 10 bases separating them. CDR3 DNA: TGCGCCAGCAGCTTGGAAGGCACGGGTGAGCAGTTCTTC. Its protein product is CASSLEGTGEQFF.

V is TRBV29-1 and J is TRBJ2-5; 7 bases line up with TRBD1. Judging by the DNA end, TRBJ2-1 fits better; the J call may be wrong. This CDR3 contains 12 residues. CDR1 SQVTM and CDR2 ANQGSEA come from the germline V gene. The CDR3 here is CSVEGTGVEQFF. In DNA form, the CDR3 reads TGCAGCGTTGAAGGGACAGGTGTTGAGCAGTTCTTC.

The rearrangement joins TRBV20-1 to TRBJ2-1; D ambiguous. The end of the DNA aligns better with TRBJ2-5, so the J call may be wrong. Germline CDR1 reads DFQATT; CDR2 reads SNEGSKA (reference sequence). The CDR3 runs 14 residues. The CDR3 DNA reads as TGCAGTGCTAGAGAGTTGGGCAACCAAGAGACCCAGTACTTC. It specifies CSARELGNQETQYF.

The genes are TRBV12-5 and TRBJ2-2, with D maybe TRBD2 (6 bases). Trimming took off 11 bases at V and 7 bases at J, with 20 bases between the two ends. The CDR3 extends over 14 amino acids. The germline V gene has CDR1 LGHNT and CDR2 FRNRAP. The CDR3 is CAQNGTHLSGELFF. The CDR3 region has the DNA TGTGCTCAGAATGGGACTCACCTGAGCGGGGAGCTGTTTTTT.

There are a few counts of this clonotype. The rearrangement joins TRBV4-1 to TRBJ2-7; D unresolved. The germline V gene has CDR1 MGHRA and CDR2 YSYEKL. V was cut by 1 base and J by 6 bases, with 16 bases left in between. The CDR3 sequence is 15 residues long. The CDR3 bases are TGCGCCAGCAGCCAAGGGGTGTTCGGTACCTTCGAGCAGTACTTC. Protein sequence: CASSQGVFGTFEQYF.

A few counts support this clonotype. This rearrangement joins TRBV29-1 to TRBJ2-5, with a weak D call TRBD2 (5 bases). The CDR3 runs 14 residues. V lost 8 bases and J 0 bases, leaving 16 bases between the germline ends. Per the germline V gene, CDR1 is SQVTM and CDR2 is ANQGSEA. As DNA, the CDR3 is TGCAGCTCCGAAAGCGGACCGTACCAAGAGACCCAGTACTTC. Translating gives CSSESGPYQETQYF.

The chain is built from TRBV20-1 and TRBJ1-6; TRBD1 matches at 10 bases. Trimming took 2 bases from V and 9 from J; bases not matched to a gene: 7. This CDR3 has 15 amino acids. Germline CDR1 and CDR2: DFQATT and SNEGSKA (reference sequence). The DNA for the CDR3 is TGCAGTGCTAGACCATCCGGGACAGGGGCTTCACCCCTCCACTTT. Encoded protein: CSARPSGTGASPLHF.

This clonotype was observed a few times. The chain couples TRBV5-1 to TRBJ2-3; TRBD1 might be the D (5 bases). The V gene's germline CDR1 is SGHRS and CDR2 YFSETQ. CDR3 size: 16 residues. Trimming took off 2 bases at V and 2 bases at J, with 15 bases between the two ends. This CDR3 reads CASSFTIQVNTDTQYF. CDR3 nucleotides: TGCGCCAGCAGCTTCACTATACAGGTTAACACAGATACGCAGTATTTT.

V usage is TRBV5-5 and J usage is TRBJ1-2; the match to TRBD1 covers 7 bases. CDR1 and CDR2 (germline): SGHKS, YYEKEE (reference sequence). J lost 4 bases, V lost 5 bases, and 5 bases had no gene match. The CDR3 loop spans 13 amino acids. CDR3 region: CASRTTGIYGYTF. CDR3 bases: TGTGCCAGCAGAACGACAGGGATCTATGGCTACACCTTC.

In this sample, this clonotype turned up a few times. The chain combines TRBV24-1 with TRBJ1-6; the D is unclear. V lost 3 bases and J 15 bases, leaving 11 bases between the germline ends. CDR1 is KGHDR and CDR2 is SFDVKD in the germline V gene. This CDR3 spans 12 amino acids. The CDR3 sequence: CATSDVGTHLHF. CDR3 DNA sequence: TGTGCCACCAGTGATGTGGGAACCCACCTCCACTTT.

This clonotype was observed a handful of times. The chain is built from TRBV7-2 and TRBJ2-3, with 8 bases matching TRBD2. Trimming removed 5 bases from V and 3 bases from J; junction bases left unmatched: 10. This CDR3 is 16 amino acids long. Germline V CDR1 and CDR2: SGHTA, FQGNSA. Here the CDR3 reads CASSPYQRGLTDTQYF. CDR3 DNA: TGTGCCAGCAGCCCCTATCAGCGGGGGCTTACAGATACGCAGTATTTT.